A single T cell receptor beta chain is shown here with its context. How the authors handled the data: Reference gene primer amplification gave nucleated cell count estimates. Profiling relied on immunoSEQ multiplex PCR, and the TCRdb table lists in-frame clones only, not all of them. V and J calls and clone size follow that table, whereas D and trimming were derived from the DNA. Seen here are about 80,000 clones, around 80% observed once, and the top ten hold over 5.5%. The data were taken from a study of blood T cell repertoires in COVID-19. Background on the study: The cDNA or gDNA used as material had been derived from T cells, B-cell-depleted T cells, or PBMCs.

Trimming shortened V by 0 bases and J by 4 bases, and 12 bases separated the two germline ends. Germline CDR1 is LGHNA and CDR2 is YSLEER. The length of the CDR3 is 15 residues. The chain has TRBV4-3 and TRBJ1-1, with D perhaps matching TRBD1 (5 bases). Sequenced sample: peripheral blood. The receptor comes from a man in his sixties with active or convalescent COVID-19. The CDR3 DNA reads TGCGCCAGCAGCCAAGAGGCCGCAGGGCCCACTGAAGCTTTCTTT. The encoded protein is CASSQEAAGPTEAFF.